Described below is a single T cell receptor beta chain sequence and its context. Antigen unknown. This sample was taken from a study of T cell responses to AZD1222 COVID-19 vaccine. General observations from the study: It was only after the peak T cell response that any repertoires were sampled. Just a handful of AZD1222 recipients were seropositive at baseline.

Libraries were prepared by immunoSEQ multiplex PCR; TCRdb keeps only in-frame clonotypes and omits some of them. Seen here are 130,000 or so clones, about 86% observed once, and the top ten hold more than 10%. V gave up 2 bases and J gave up 2 bases; unmatched junction bases: 3. This CDR3 is 15 amino acids long. The germline V gene has CDR1 MNHEY and CDR2 SVGEGT. The TCR was taken from an adult in good health. The sample consisted of peripheral blood, taken on day 0 of AZD1222 vaccination. This sequence joins TRBV6-2 or TRBV6-3 and TRBJ2-5; 9 nucleotides align to TRBD2. The CDR3 DNA follows: TGTGCCAGCAGTTACGCTAGCGGGGTTCAAGAGACCCAGTACTTC. Translation gives CASSYASGVQETQYF.